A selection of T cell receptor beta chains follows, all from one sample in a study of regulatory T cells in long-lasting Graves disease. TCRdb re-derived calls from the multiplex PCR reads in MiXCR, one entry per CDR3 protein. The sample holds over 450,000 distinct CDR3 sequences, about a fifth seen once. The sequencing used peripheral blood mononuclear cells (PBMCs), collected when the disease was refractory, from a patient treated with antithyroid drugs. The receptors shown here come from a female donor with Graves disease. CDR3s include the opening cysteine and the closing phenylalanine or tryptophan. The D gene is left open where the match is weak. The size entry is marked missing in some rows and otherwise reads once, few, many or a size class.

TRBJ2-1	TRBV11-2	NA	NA	TGTGCCAGCATCCCCGTCACTGGGCCCTCCTACAATGAGCAGTTCTTC	CASIPVTGPSYNEQFF
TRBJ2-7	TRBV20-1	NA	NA	TGCAGTGCCCCGCCGGTCTACGAGCAGTACTTC	CSAPPVYEQYF
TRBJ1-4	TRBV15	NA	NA	TGTGCCACCAGCAGAGAACGGGGGGTTCCTACTAATGAAAAACTGTTTTTT	CATSRERGVPTNEKLFF
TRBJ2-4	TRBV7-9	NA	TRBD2	TGTGCCAGCAGCTTAGGGAAACTAGCGGCCTCGGGAGCCAAAAACATTCAGTACTTC	CASSLGKLAASGAKNIQYF
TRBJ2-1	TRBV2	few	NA	TGTGCCAGCAGTGAAGGCAGGGCGGGCGACAATGAGCAGTTCTTC	CASSEGRAGDNEQFF
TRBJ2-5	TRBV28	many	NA	TGTGCCAGCAGCAACAGGGGGGGGGCTCACGAGACCCAGTACTTC	CASSNRGGAHETQYF
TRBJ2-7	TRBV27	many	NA	TGTGCCAGCAGTTTGGGGTCTCGACCTCTCTACGAGCAGTACTTC	CASSLGSRPLYEQYF
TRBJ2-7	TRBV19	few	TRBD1	TGTGCCAGTAGTAGTAGACAGGGGATGAACGAGCAGTACTTC	CASSSRQGMNEQYF
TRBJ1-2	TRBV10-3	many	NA	TGTGCCATCAGTGACGACGGACAGACGAACTATGGCTACACCTTC	CAISDDGQTNYGYTF
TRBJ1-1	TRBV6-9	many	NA	TGTGCCAGCAGTTATGATGAGGGGACTGAAGCTTTCTTT	CASSYDEGTEAFF
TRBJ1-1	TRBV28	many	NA	TGTGCCAGCAGTCCCCCAATGCGGAACACTGAAGCTTTCTTT	CASSPPMRNTEAFF
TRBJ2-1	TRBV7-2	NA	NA	TGTGCCAGCAGCCCAAGGGACGGTTCCTACAATGAACAGTTCTTC	CASSPRDGSYNEQFF
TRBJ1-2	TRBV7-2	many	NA	TGTGCCAGCAGCTTAGCGAGGGAGCATAGTAGTGGCTACACCTTC	CASSLAREHSSGYTF
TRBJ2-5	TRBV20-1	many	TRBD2	TGCAGTGGTGTCAGCGGGAGGTACGAGACCCAGTACTTC	CSGVSGRYETQYF
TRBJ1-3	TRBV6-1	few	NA	TGTGCCAGCAGTGCGCCCGGGACCGTTGGAAACACCATATATTTT	CASSAPGTVGNTIYF
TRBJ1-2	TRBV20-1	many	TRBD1	TGCAGTGCTAGCCCCAGGGGGCGGTTTGGCTACACCTTC	CSASPRGRFGYTF
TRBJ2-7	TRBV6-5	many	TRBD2	TGTGCCAGCAGTTCGGCGGGAGGAAGAGACTACGAGCAGTACTTC	CASSSAGGRDYEQYF
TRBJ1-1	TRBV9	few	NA	TGTGCCAGCAGCGTATGGGACGACACTGAAGCTTTCTTT	CASSVWDDTEAFF